This paragraph reports one T cell receptor beta chain. The data were obtained in a study of T cell responses to AZD1222 COVID-19 vaccine. The CDR3 loop spans 14 amino acids. V was cut by 1 base and J by 5 bases, with 9 bases left in between. CDR1 is SEHNR and CDR2 is FQNEAQ in the germline V gene (reference sequence). Profiled with immunoSEQ multiplex PCR; TCRdb holds only in-frame clones, not every one. The table lists about 110,000 clones, approximately 90% of them singletons, with 3.1% in the top ten. The chain has TRBV7-9 and TRBJ2-1; possibly TRBD2 for D (5 bases). Sequences were derived from peripheral blood, sampled on day 0 of MenACWY control vaccination. The clonotype was recovered from an adult in good health. The CDR3 is CASSLVAGHNEQFF. The CDR3, as DNA: TGTGCCAGCAGCTTAGTTGCGGGCCACAATGAGCAGTTCTTC.